A single sample is the source of the 28 T cell receptor beta chains below, sequenced in a study of cytomegalovirus exposure and HLA in healthy donors. 13 Jbeta primers and 60 Vbeta primers were used for the PCR. Sequenced by immunoSEQ multiplex PCR; TCRdb stores in-frame clones only, minus some. The sample gives some 160,000 clones, 81% of which show up once; under 1.5% is in the top ten. Sequenced material: PBMCs. Source of these receptors: a man aged 45-65 years in good health and CMV-seropositive.

J is TRBJ2-2 and V is TRBV19; 10 bases match TRBD2. This CDR3 is built from 16 residues. Germline-derived CDR1 and CDR2 are LNHDA and SQIVND (reference sequence). Trimming at V came to 7 bases and at J to 5 bases, leaving 10 bases not matched to a gene. This CDR3 reads CASKQLAGRYTGELFF. The CDR3 region has the DNA TGTGCCAGTAAGCAACTAGCGGGAAGGTATACCGGGGAGCTGTTTTTT.

This clone was found a few times. The rearrangement links TRBV29-1 to TRBJ1-1, with a possible D match to TRBD1 (5 bases). Germline V gene data show CDR1 as SQVTM and CDR2 as ANQGSEA. Trimming removed 1 base at V and 5 bases at J, with 14 bases between. This CDR3 has 14 amino acids. CDR3 in DNA: TGCAGCGTTGAAGTTGGGAGGGGACGGACTGAAGCTTTCTTT. Its translation: CSVEVGRGRTEAFF.

The CDR3 protein is CASSQVYASVNTGELFF. DNA of the CDR3: TGCGCCAGCAGCCAAGTGTACGCGTCCGTGAACACCGGGGAGCTGTTTTTT. The chain recombines TRBV4-3 with TRBJ2-2, with D hard to call. The CDR3 is 17 residues long. V was shortened by 1 base and J by 1 base, with 13 bases between the two germline ends. Looked up from germline, CDR1 is LGHNA and CDR2 is YSLEER.

The V gene is TRBV29-1, the J gene TRBJ2-1, with 12 bases matching TRBD2. J was trimmed by 8 bases and V by 6 bases; bases with no gene match: 8. CDR3 length equals 14 residues. Germline CDR1 reads SQVTM; CDR2 reads ANQGSEA. The CDR3 region has the DNA TGCAGCGTGGCATCTAGCGGGGGGGTACATGAGCAGTTCTTC. This translates into CSVASSGGVHEQFF.

The CDR3 sequence: CASSQGLAETDTQYF. CDR3 nucleotide sequence: TGTGCCAGCAGCCAGGGACTAGCGGAGACAGATACGCAGTATTTT. The chain carries TRBV7-3 and TRBJ2-3, with TRBD2 matching over 11 bases. The CDR3 contains 15 residues. With 5 bases clipped from V and 3 bases from J, the junction kept 4 bases outside the gene matches. The germline V gene encodes CDR1 SGHTA and CDR2 FQGTGA.

This clone appeared a single time. The genes are TRBV27 and TRBJ2-5; TRBD1 matches 7 bases. V lost 5 bases, J lost 6 bases, and 9 bases stayed unmatched. The CDR3 length is 14 residues. Germline CDR1 and CDR2: MNHEY and SMNVEV (reference sequence). CDR3 DNA: TGTGCCAGCAGTACTACGACAGGGCGGAAGACCCAGTACTTC. Its translation: CASSTTTGRKTQYF.

The chain recombines TRBV5-1 with TRBJ2-2, with a weak D call TRBD1 (6 bases). V lost 2 bases and J 1 base, leaving 15 bases between the germline ends. Germline V gene data show CDR1 as SGHRS and CDR2 as YFSETQ. The CDR3 runs 17 residues. The CDR3 here is CASSLGAGAENTGELFF. CDR3 coding DNA: TGCGCCAGCAGCTTAGGGGCAGGGGCAGAGAACACCGGGGAGCTGTTTTTT.

The V gene is TRBV7-2, the J gene TRBJ2-5; 9 nucleotides match TRBD2. Germline CDR1 reads SGHTA; CDR2 reads FQGNSA. This CDR3 comprises 15 residues. The V segment lost 1 base and the J segment 5 bases; nucleotides outside the gene matches: 5. The CDR3 reads CASSLGGAGGETQYF. The CDR3 DNA sequence: TGTGCCAGCAGCTTAGGGGGAGCGGGAGGTGAGACCCAGTACTTC. The full variable domain, its missing parts supplied by reference TRBV7-2 and TRBJ2-5, is GAGVSQSPSNKVTEKGKDVELRCDPISGHTALYWYRQSLGQGLEFLIYFQGNSAPDKSGLPSDRFSAERTGGSVSTLTIQRTQQEDSAVYLCASSLGGAGGETQYFGPGTRLLVL.

The chain joins TRBV27 to TRBJ2-7; 9 bases match TRBD1. The CDR3 extends over 14 amino acids. V shed 6 bases and J 0 bases; nucleotides not matched to a gene: 3. Germline CDR1 and CDR2: MNHEY and SMNVEV (reference sequence). CDR3 residues: CASRGTGRSYEQYF. The CDR3 region has the DNA TGTGCCAGCAGAGGGACAGGGCGCTCCTACGAGCAGTACTTC.

Regarding this clone: One end of the junction is discordant with germline, which a read error may explain. V is TRBV7-9 and J is TRBJ1-4, with 8 bases lining up with TRBD1. The CDR3 extends over 15 amino acids. Germline CDR1 SEHNR, CDR2 FQNEAQ (reference sequence). The DNA of the CDR3 is TGTTCCAGCAGCTCCCTGGACAGGGAAAATGAAAAACTGTTTTTT. Residues: CSSSSLDRENEKLFF.

This chain uses TRBV2 with TRBJ2-3; the match to TRBD1 covers 7 bases. J lost 0 bases, V lost 4 bases, and 4 bases had no gene match. CDR1 and CDR2 (germline): SNHLY, FYNNEI. The length of the CDR3 is 15 residues. CDR3 coding DNA: TGTGCCAGCAGTGTGGGACAGACTAGCACAGATACGCAGTATTTT. This translates into CASSVGQTSTDTQYF.

The table lists this clone with a few counts. The chain employs TRBV5-1 and TRBJ1-1, with D possibly TRBD1 on 5 matching bases. Per germline, CDR1 SGHRS and CDR2 YFSETQ. The CDR3 consists of 15 residues. Trimming pared 0 bases from V and 7 bases from J, leaving 16 bases between. The CDR3, as DNA: TGCGCCAGCAGCTTGGATACGGGGGGATATGGTGAAGCTTTCTTT. This gives the protein CASSLDTGGYGEAFF.

The chain employs TRBV19 and TRBJ1-3, with D perhaps TRBD1 (6 bases). This CDR3 region has 16 residues. Germline V gives CDR1 LNHDA, CDR2 SQIVND (reference sequence). The V end was cut by 6 bases, the J end by 2 bases, with 17 bases between. CDR3 in DNA: TGTGCCAGTAGGTTGACGGGACATCTCACTGGAAACACCATATATTTT. Its translation is CASRLTGHLTGNTIYF.

This clone occurred once. The chain recombines TRBV5-1 with TRBJ2-1; tentative D call: TRBD2 (5 bases). CDR1 is SGHRS and CDR2 is YFSETQ in the germline V gene. V shed 4 bases and J shed 6 bases, with 17 bases lying between them. This CDR3 has 15 residues. The CDR3 bases are TGCGCCAGCAGCGCGGGCCCACTAGAACCCAATGAGCAGTTCTTC. Translated: CASSAGPLEPNEQFF.

The chain couples TRBV11-2 to TRBJ1-6; D is unresolved. Germline-derived CDR1 and CDR2 are SGHAT and FQNNGV. V was cut by 8 bases and J by 0 bases, with 11 bases left in between. This CDR3 comprises 15 residues. The chain's CDR3 is CASAGEGSYNSPLHF. CDR3 nucleotides: TGTGCCAGCGCCGGGGAAGGCTCCTATAATTCACCCCTCCACTTT.

This clone was recorded once. V usage is TRBV11-2 and J usage is TRBJ1-4; TRBD1 might be the D (5 bases). CDR1 and CDR2 (germline): SGHAT, FQNNGV. V shed 2 bases and J shed 8 bases, with 15 bases lying between them. The CDR3 has 15 amino acids. CDR3 nucleotide sequence: TGTGCCAGCAGCTTATTACTCGGGGGAGGAGAAAAACTGTTTTTT. This sequence encodes CASSLLLGGGEKLFF.

The chain joins TRBV6-1 to TRBJ2-7; 7 bases are a match to TRBD1. Germline V lookup: CDR1 MNHNS, CDR2 SASEGT. V was pared by 5 bases and J by 5 bases, with 9 bases of the junction left unmatched. This CDR3 is built from 14 residues. The CDR3, as DNA: TGTGCCAGCAGTTTGACAGGGAATGTGAACGAGCAGTACTTC. Translating it yields CASSLTGNVNEQYF.

The CDR3: CASSSRQNSGNTIYF. CDR3 sequence (DNA): TGTGCCAGCAGCTCCCGACAAAACTCTGGAAACACCATATATTTT. This chain uses TRBV11-1 with TRBJ1-3; no clear D. The CDR3 length is 15 residues. Looked up from germline, CDR1 is SGHAT and CDR2 is FQDESV (reference sequence). Trimming pared 4 bases from V and 0 bases from J, leaving 10 bases between.

The chain is built from TRBV4-2 and TRBJ2-3, with 10 bases fitting TRBD2. The CDR3 contains 16 residues. J was trimmed by 2 bases and V by 0 bases; bases with no gene match: 2. CDR1 and CDR2 from the germline V gene are LGHNA and YNFKEQ. CDR3 sequence: CASSQESGRVTDTQYF. The DNA for the CDR3 is TGTGCCAGCAGCCAAGAGAGCGGGAGGGTCACAGATACGCAGTATTTT.

There are a few counts of this clone. V gene TRBV5-4 combines with J gene TRBJ1-4; possibly TRBD1 for D (6 bases). CDR3 length equals 15 residues. Trimming took 4 bases from V and 8 from J, leaving 18 bases between them. Germline V CDR1 and CDR2: SGHNT, YYREEE (reference sequence). The CDR3 DNA follows: TGTGCCAGCAGCCAGGACAGTCGCGGGGGCGAAAAACTGTTTTTT. It translates to CASSQDSRGGEKLFF.

This clone was counted a few times. Other DNA sequences of this sample code for an identical CDR3. The chain has TRBV5-1 and TRBJ1-4; D may be TRBD1 (6 bases). The CDR3 has 14 amino acids. The germline V gene encodes CDR1 SGHRS and CDR2 YFSETQ. Trimming shortened V by 4 bases and J by 3 bases, and 10 bases separated the two germline ends. CDR3 coding DNA: TGCGCCAGCAGCCGGGGGGCTGCTAATGAAAAACTGTTTTTT. It codes for CASSRGAANEKLFF.

The chain has TRBV4-1 and TRBJ1-2; D unclear. V lost 0 bases and J lost 4, with 12 bases in between. The CDR3 runs to 15 residues. The V gene's germline CDR1 is MGHRA and CDR2 YSYEKL. DNA for the CDR3: TGCGCCAGCAGCCAAGATCAGAGGCAGCCCTATGGCTACACCTTC. Residues: CASSQDQRQPYGYTF.

The chain links TRBV7-3 to TRBJ1-6; 8 bases match TRBD1. From germline, CDR1 is SGHTA and CDR2 FQGTGA. The J segment lost 5 bases and the V segment lost 4 bases, leaving 1 base of the junction unmatched. The CDR3 runs 14 residues. The CDR3 region is CASSSGGHNSPLHF. The CDR3 DNA reads as TGTGCCAGCAGCTCAGGGGGCCATAATTCACCCCTCCACTTT.

This chain's CDR3 is CSAPIRRGPDFMNTEAFF. CDR3 in DNA: TGCAGCGCCCCTATAAGGAGGGGTCCCGACTTTATGAACACTGAAGCTTTCTTT. This chain uses TRBV29-1 with TRBJ1-1, with D possibly matching TRBD1 (5 bases). V gave up 7 bases and J gave up 0 bases, with 27 bases separating them. CDR1 is SQVTM, CDR2 ANQGSEA, per germline. There are 18 residues in the CDR3.

The chain recombines TRBV6-4 with TRBJ2-2, with 9 nucleotides matching TRBD1. CDR1 and CDR2 (germline): MRHNA, SNTAGT. The CDR3 extends over 14 amino acids. V was pared by 4 bases and J by 3 bases, with 0 bases of the junction left unmatched. The CDR3 is CASSGQGDTGELFF. The CDR3 region has the DNA TGTGCCAGCAGTGGACAGGGGGACACCGGGGAGCTGTTTTTT.

A single count supports this clone. The rearrangement joins TRBV2 to TRBJ2-7; 8 bases fit TRBD2. The CDR3 is 15 amino acids. Germline-derived CDR1 and CDR2 are SNHLY and FYNNEI. V dropped 5 bases and J dropped 0; count of bases not matched to a gene: 6. The CDR3 DNA is TGTGCCAGCAGTAGGTTCCTAGCGGGCTCCTACGAGCAGTACTTC. Translation gives CASSRFLAGSYEQYF.

The rearrangement uses TRBV10-3 and TRBJ1-2, with TRBD1 identical over 9 bases. CDR1 is ENHRY, CDR2 SYGVKD, per germline. This CDR3 contains 13 residues. Trimming removed 5 bases from V and 8 bases from J; junction bases left unmatched: 6. The CDR3 loop is CAISPQGAMGYTF. CDR3 DNA sequence: TGTGCCATCAGTCCACAGGGGGCGATGGGCTACACCTTC.

The chain has TRBV7-9 and TRBJ2-3, with a weak D call TRBD2 (5 bases). CDR3 length: 14 residues. The germline V gene encodes CDR1 SEHNR and CDR2 FQNEAQ (reference sequence). Trimming took off 4 bases at V and 0 bases at J, with 8 bases between the two ends. This CDR3 is CASSSSGSTDTQYF. CDR3 in DNA: TGTGCCAGCAGCTCCAGCGGTAGCACAGATACGCAGTATTTT.